Listed below are T cell receptor beta chains from one sample, sequenced in a study of prognosis after radiotherapy for stage I lung cancer. TCRdb reprocessed the multiplex PCR reads via MiXCR and lists one record per CDR3 protein. The data show approximately 22,000 distinct CDR3 sequences, roughly 41% seen once. Sample: PBMCs, taken before or after stereotactic body radiation therapy (not recorded which). These receptors came from a donor aged 50 or older with non-small cell lung cancer. The conserved cysteine and the conserved F or W are not part of the CDR3 here. The order of the fields is V gene, J gene, CDR3 protein.

TRBV28	TRBJ1-4	ASRRTDTTNEKLF
TRBV28	TRBJ2-1	ASSLGTSGSGEQF
TRBV7-9	TRBJ2-7	ASSSKSTGRYEQY
TRBV5-1	TRBJ2-5	ASSWGAGETHY
TRBV9	TRBJ2-7	ASSVGYEQY
TRBV6-1	TRBJ2-7	ASSIHVTAYEQY
TRBV7-2	TRBJ2-3	ASSPRDSQDTQY
TRBV7-2	TRBJ2-4	ASRQGTRKY
TRBV11-3	TRBJ1-2	ASSLDYRVSVYGYT
TRBV11-2	TRBJ2-5	ASRRAAGKETQY
TRBV4-1	TRBJ2-2	ASSQEAAGGPKGELF
TRBV12-3/TRBV12-4	TRBJ2-1	ASSPGRLAGRSSYNEQF
TRBV27	TRBJ2-1	ASSFVAGLYNEQF
TRBV11-3	TRBJ2-2	ASSPRLANTGELF
TRBV7-8	TRBJ2-1	ASSLILWGPEGEQF
TRBV28	TRBJ2-7	ASSSLGETRSPYEQY
TRBV20-1	TRBJ1-6	SARAGQGRNSPLH
TRBV7-2	TRBJ2-7	ASSSEYEQY
TRBV7-7	TRBJ2-3	ASSSGLAGGGTQY